This TCR beta chain stems from a study of tumor-infiltrating lymphocytes in localized non-small cell lung cancer. Study-wide background: Several tumor histologies, both smoking statuses, and some post-neoadjuvant chemotherapy samples were included.

Repertoires were generated with immunoSEQ multiplex PCR, while TCRdb's copy carries only in-frame clones and drops some. Of 8,500 to 9,500 clones listed, 70% to 85% are singletons. With 0 bases clipped from V and 2 bases from J, the junction kept 9 bases outside the gene matches. The CDR3 is 18 amino acids. Germline V gives CDR1 LGHNA, CDR2 YNFKEQ. Turning to this clone: Its antigen is unknown.

General study results and limits: Higher tumor T cell infiltration than in uninvolved lung was supported by TCRbeta sequencing. Different pieces of the same tissue were used for each assay.

The sequencing sample was made of uninvolved lung tissue not adjacent to the tumor. The TCR comes from a human donor with non-small cell lung cancer. The chain joins TRBV4-2 to TRBJ2-1; TRBD1 matches 8 bases. CDR3 in amino acids: CASSQDPADRAPYNEQFF. The CDR3 nucleotides read TGTGCCAGCAGCCAAGATCCCGCGGACAGGGCCCCCTACAATGAGCAGTTCTTC.